Each of the 19 T cell receptor beta chains below was sequenced from the same sample in a study of T-cell reconstitution after alpha-beta-depleted transplantation in children. The TCRbeta library incorporated unique molecular identifiers. TCRdb re-called the PCR reads with MiXCR, one entry per CDR3 protein. Seen here are approximately 190,000 distinct CDR3 sequences, approximately 6.8% observed once, and the top ten hold about 5%. The sequences come from PBMCs, collected before TCRalphabeta/CD19-depleted stem cell transplant. The source of these receptors is a girl less than two years old with combined immunodeficiency, due to receive a stem cell transplant.

This clonotype was seen at least ten times. The chain recombines TRBV7-9 with TRBJ1-1, with unresolved D. Germline V lookup: CDR1 SEHNR, CDR2 FQNEAQ (reference sequence). Trimming removed 2 bases from V and 0 bases from J, with 10 bases in between. The CDR3 has 15 amino acids. CDR3 coding DNA: TGTGCCAGCAGCTTAAGTTATGGAATGAACACTGAAGCTTTCTTT. It yields the protein CASSLSYGMNTEAFF.

This clonotype was counted ten times or more. The chain uses TRBV5-1 and TRBJ2-1; 11 bases agree with TRBD1. With 4 bases clipped from V and 4 bases from J, the junction kept 4 bases outside the gene matches. This CDR3 region has 15 residues. CDR1 and CDR2 (germline): SGHRS, YFSETQ. This chain's CDR3 is CASSPGTGGYNEQFF. The CDR3 nucleotides are TGCGCCAGCAGCCCGGGGACAGGGGGTTACAATGAGCAGTTCTTC.

This clonotype has ten or more counts. The chain uses TRBV7-8 and TRBJ2-7; 7 bases match TRBD1. Trimming took 5 bases from V and 2 from J; bases not matched to a gene: 15. The CDR3 is made up of 17 amino acids. CDR1 is SGHVS and CDR2 is FQNEAQ in the germline V gene. The CDR3 coding sequence is TGTGCCAGCAGCGCCTCCGTCGCCAGGGGGATACCCTACGAGCAGTACTTC. It is translated as CASSASVARGIPYEQYF.

At least ten counts were recorded for this clonotype. The V gene is TRBV3-1, the J gene TRBJ2-1; a weak D match, TRBD1 (5 bases). The CDR3 is 15 amino acids. Trimming pared 0 bases from V and 8 bases from J, leaving 14 bases between. Germline assignment: CDR1 LGHDT and CDR2 YNNKEL (reference sequence). The chain's CDR3 is CASSQERQLGHEQFF. The DNA of the CDR3 is TGTGCCAGCAGCCAAGAACGACAGTTGGGCCATGAGCAGTTCTTC.

This clonotype occurred many times. The chain joins TRBV20-1 to TRBJ2-4, with 13 bases that match TRBD2. J gave up 1 base and V 6 bases, and 9 bases lay outside the gene matches. The CDR3 is 17 residues long. Germline values: CDR1 DFQATT, CDR2 SNEGSKA (reference sequence). CDR3 protein: CSAPGLAGRSAKNIQYF. The CDR3 bases are TGCAGTGCACCGGGACTAGCGGGAAGGTCGGCCAAAAACATTCAGTACTTC.

This clonotype was detected ten times or more. The V and J genes are TRBV6-2 or TRBV6-3 and TRBJ2-7; D is perhaps TRBD1 (6 bases). Trimming stripped 2 bases from V and 10 bases from J, with 9 bases between. CDR3 length equals 11 residues. The germline V gene encodes CDR1 MNHEY and CDR2 SVGEGT. The CDR3 region is CASSYKGEQYF. CDR3 DNA sequence: TGTGCCAGCAGTTACAAGGGGGAACAGTACTTC.

This clonotype was recorded many times. The rearrangement uses TRBV13 and TRBJ2-7; 12 nucleotides align to TRBD2. V lost 5 bases, J lost 6 bases, and 8 bases stayed unmatched. Germline CDR1 reads PRHDT; CDR2 reads FYEKMQ (reference sequence). This CDR3 is 15 amino acids long. The chain's CDR3 is CASSPQLTSGGEQYF. CDR3 coding DNA: TGTGCCAGCAGCCCACAATTGACTAGCGGGGGCGAGCAGTACTTC.

In its sample, this clonotype was seen many times. The chain couples TRBV12-3 or TRBV12-4 to TRBJ1-2; no firm D call. Between the trimmed V and J ends, which lost 1 base and 7 bases, there was a span of 10 bases. The CDR3 sequence is 13 residues long. CDR3 nucleotide sequence: TGTGCCAGCAGTTTAGTACAGATCAGTGGCTACACCTTC. Translated, it gives CASSLVQISGYTF.

The table lists this clonotype with many counts. The V call is TRBV28, the J call TRBJ2-3; a possible D gene is TRBD2 (6 bases). This CDR3 spans 15 amino acids. V was shortened by 3 bases and J by 4 bases, with 14 bases between the two germline ends. The germline gives CDR1 MDHEN, CDR2 SYDVKM. CDR3 in DNA: TGTGCCAGCAGTTTGGGCGGGACCGCCGCAGATACGCAGTATTTT. Translated, it gives CASSLGGTAADTQYF.

Ten or more counts support this clonotype. The chain combines TRBV29-1 with TRBJ2-3, with a weak D call TRBD1 (5 bases). The CDR3 extends over 16 amino acids. Germline CDR1 reads SQVTM; CDR2 reads ANQGSEA. The V and J ends lost 5 bases and 2 bases respectively, with 20 bases between them. CDR3 DNA sequence: TGCAGCGTTTTAATCGGCCCAGACAGACACACAGATACGCAGTATTTT. Encoded protein: CSVLIGPDRHTDTQYF.

At least ten counts were recorded for this clonotype. The chain links TRBV20-1 to TRBJ1-2, with D uncertain. Between the trimmed V and J ends, which lost 2 bases and 1 base, there was a span of 11 bases. The germline CDR1 and CDR2 sequences are DFQATT and SNEGSKA (reference sequence). This CDR3 has 14 residues. CDR3 amino acids: CSARRPPDNYGYTF. CDR3 in DNA: TGCAGTGCTAGACGACCCCCGGATAACTATGGCTACACCTTC.

This clonotype was detected many times. The chain has TRBV7-2 and TRBJ2-7, with D possibly matching TRBD2 (5 bases). Deletions cut 5 bases from V and 4 bases from J, with 12 bases between. The germline V gene encodes CDR1 SGHTA and CDR2 FQGNSA. CDR3 size: 13 residues. CDR3 protein: CASSPPGMYEQYF. CDR3 nucleotides: TGTGCCAGCAGCCCCCCGGGAATGTACGAGCAGTACTTC.

This clonotype was found a few times. The chain employs TRBV24-1 and TRBJ2-7, with a possible D match to TRBD2 (6 bases). The CDR3 has 15 amino acids. With 7 bases removed from V and 4 bases from J, the gap between germline ends came to 19 bases. Per the germline V gene, CDR1 is KGHDR and CDR2 is SFDVKD. CDR3 nucleotide sequence: TGTGCCACCAGCAGGAGGGACCGACCGGAGTACGAGCAGTACTTC. As protein: CATSRRDRPEYEQYF.

This clonotype was found many times. The rearrangement uses TRBV28 and TRBJ2-1; D is possibly TRBD2 (6 bases). The V and J ends lost 9 bases and 0 bases respectively, with 9 bases between them. Germline V lookup: CDR1 MDHEN, CDR2 SYDVKM. The CDR3 has 13 residues. The CDR3 bases are TGTGCCAGTAGCGGTCTCTCCTACAATGAGCAGTTCTTC. Translation gives CASSGLSYNEQFF.

This clonotype was seen repeatedly, ten times or more. V and J are TRBV3-1 and TRBJ2-1; D unresolved. The CDR3 extends over 16 amino acids. Germline assignment: CDR1 LGHDT and CDR2 YNNKEL (reference sequence). The V end lost 1 base, the J end lost 0 bases, and 10 bases lay between the germline ends. The CDR3 DNA reads as TGTGCCAGCAGCCAAGGCGTAGCAGACTCCTACAATGAGCAGTTCTTC. Translating gives CASSQGVADSYNEQFF.

This clonotype was seen ten or more times. The J gene is TRBJ2-7, the V gene TRBV28; D possibly uses TRBD1 or TRBD2 (5 bases each). The CDR3 contains 12 residues. Germline V gene data show CDR1 as MDHEN and CDR2 as SYDVKM. The CDR3 protein is CAIRDGDYEQYF. Written as DNA, the CDR3 is TGTGCAATCCGGGACGGAGACTACGAGCAGTACTTC.

The table lists this clonotype with a few counts. The chain carries TRBV6-1 and TRBJ1-2, with a weak D call TRBD1 (5 bases). Trimming stripped 7 bases from V and 2 bases from J, with 23 bases between. Germline V gene data show CDR1 as MNHNS and CDR2 as SASEGT. The CDR3 spans 17 residues. The DNA for the CDR3 is TGTGCCAGCACCATGACTAATCGGGACTTCGTCAACTATGGCTACACCTTC. Residues: CASTMTNRDFVNYGYTF.

This clonotype was detected many times. This rearrangement joins TRBV5-4 to TRBJ2-1; the D is unclear. The V end was cut by 1 base, the J end by 7 bases, with 6 bases between. Germline values: CDR1 SGHNT, CDR2 YYREEE (reference sequence). The CDR3 has 12 residues. The CDR3 region has the DNA TGTGCCAGCAGCTTGTCCGTGAATGAGCAGTTCTTC. Its translation is CASSLSVNEQFF.

This clonotype occurred many times. J is TRBJ1-6 and V is TRBV3-1, with TRBD1 as a possible D gene (5 bases). The V and J ends lost 4 bases and 8 bases respectively, with 21 bases between them. Per the germline V gene, CDR1 is LGHDT and CDR2 is YNNKEL (reference sequence). The CDR3 covers 17 residues. CDR3 bases: TGTGCCAGCAGCCGAGGACCGATCAGGGTGGGTCATTCACCCCTCCACTTT. It translates to CASSRGPIRVGHSPLHF.